Presented here are 10 T cell receptor beta chains from one specimen sequenced in a study of cytomegalovirus exposure and HLA in healthy donors. Generated by immunoSEQ multiplex PCR, the TCRdb table keeps only in-frame clones and is missing some. The sample lists 95,000 to 120,000 clones, approximately 96% seen once, with 0.65% to 0.7% in the top ten. The sequencing sample was made of PBMCs. These receptors all stem from a woman between 18 and 30 years old in good health and CMV-seronegative.

V usage is TRBV10-3 and J usage is TRBJ2-3, with 8 bases aligning to TRBD1. The CDR3 loop spans 15 amino acids. Germline V gene sequence: CDR1 ENHRY, CDR2 SYGVKD. Losses at the gene ends were 2 bases for V and 1 base for J; bases not matched to a gene: 2. Here the CDR3 reads CAISEPGQGTDTQYF. CDR3 nucleotide sequence: TGTGCCATCAGTGAGCCGGGACAGGGCACAGATACGCAGTATTTT.

The chain couples TRBV2 to TRBJ2-7; TRBD1 is a possible D gene (6 bases). Germline CDR1 SNHLY, CDR2 FYNNEI. The CDR3 totals 14 residues. Trimming stripped 8 bases from V and 6 bases from J, with 20 bases between. CDR3 in amino acids: CASYGGLGAGEQYF. The CDR3 DNA reads as TGTGCCAGCTATGGTGGTCTGGGGGCCGGCGAGCAGTACTTC.

This sequence joins TRBV5-1 and TRBJ1-6; D not certain. CDR1 is SGHRS, CDR2 YFSETQ, per germline. The ends were cut back, 4 bases at V and 0 bases at J, with 14 bases in the middle. CDR3 length equals 17 residues. The CDR3 loop is CASSTQEGRSYNSPLHF. DNA of the CDR3: TGCGCCAGCAGCACTCAGGAAGGTCGCTCCTATAATTCACCCCTCCACTTT.

The chain combines TRBV6-1 with TRBJ2-1; tentatively, D is TRBD2 (6 bases). Per germline, CDR1 MNHNS and CDR2 SASEGT. Trimming removed 0 bases from V and 7 bases from J, with 16 bases in between. CDR3 length equals 16 residues. The chain's CDR3 is CASSEAPSPSANEQFF. Written as DNA, the CDR3 is TGTGCCAGCAGTGAAGCTCCCTCCCCTAGCGCGAATGAGCAGTTCTTC.

This chain connects TRBV4-1 to TRBJ1-6; 11 bases agree with TRBD1. Germline CDR1 is MGHRA and CDR2 is YSYEKL. V shed 0 bases, J shed 0 bases, and the junction held 1 base outside the gene matches. There are 18 residues in the CDR3. Here the CDR3 reads CASSQDGTGGSYNSPLHF. CDR3 DNA sequence: TGCGCCAGCAGCCAAGATGGGACAGGGGGCTCCTATAATTCACCCCTCCACTTT.

J is TRBJ2-7 and V is TRBV2; 9 nucleotides agree with TRBD2. Germline assignment: CDR1 SNHLY and CDR2 FYNNEI. The junction had 3 bases not matched to a gene; V was cut back by 1 base and J by 2 bases. This CDR3 comprises 15 residues. The CDR3 coding sequence is TGTGCCAGCAGTGAAGATGGCGGGGGGGCCTACGAGCAGTACTTC. Encoded protein: CASSEDGGGAYEQYF.

The chain is built from TRBV9 and TRBJ2-1, with 10 bases identical to TRBD2. The CDR3 has 17 residues. The V and J ends lost 2 bases and 5 bases, in that order; junction bases with no gene match: 10. Germline V CDR1 and CDR2: SGDLS, YYNGEE. The CDR3 region is CASSVKATSGDHNEQFF. The CDR3 DNA follows: TGTGCCAGCAGCGTTAAGGCCACTAGCGGGGACCACAATGAGCAGTTCTTC.

This clone has a single count. V is TRBV7-2 and J is TRBJ2-7; 9 bases are a match to TRBD2. The germline CDR1 and CDR2 sequences are SGHTA and FQGNSA. With 5 bases clipped from V and 5 bases from J, the junction kept 7 bases outside the gene matches. The CDR3 loop spans 14 amino acids. The CDR3 loop is CASSPRGGGHEQYF. Here the CDR3 DNA reads TGTGCCAGCAGCCCGCGGGGGGGCGGGCACGAGCAGTACTTC.

As DNA, the CDR3 is TGTGCCAGCAGTTCCCGACTACCCTACGGGGAGCTGTTTTTT. Protein sequence: CASSSRLPYGELFF. V is TRBV27 and J is TRBJ2-2; D possibly corresponds to TRBD2 (5 bases). Germline CDR1 and CDR2: MNHEY and SMNVEV (reference sequence). The CDR3 length is 14 residues. Trimming pared 4 bases from V and 7 bases from J, leaving 13 bases between.

The CDR3 spells CASSPRQGSTEAFF. DNA of the CDR3: TGTGCCAGCAGTCCCAGACAGGGGAGCACTGAAGCTTTCTTT. J is TRBJ1-1 and V is TRBV27, with 8 nucleotides matching TRBD1. The CDR3 is 14 residues long. The junction had 6 bases not matched to a gene; V was cut back by 5 bases and J by 4 bases. The germline CDR1 and CDR2 sequences are MNHEY and SMNVEV (reference sequence).